These 27 T cell receptor beta chains share one sample of origin, sequenced in a study of spatial heterogeneity in lung cancer. Study-level points and caveats: Counts of expanded alpha and beta TCRs within tumors tracked the tumor nonsynonymous mutation count.

From the 5' RACE reads, TCRdb called clonotypes with MiXCR, one entry per CDR3 protein. The sample yields around 20,000 distinct CDR3 sequences, 5% to 6% seen once. As for time point: sample taken at primary tumor resection. The antigens these receptors bind are not known. The input for sequencing was lung tumor tissue, taken at surgery. The receptors shown here come from a female donor with early-stage non-small cell lung cancer.

Many counts were recorded for this clonotype. This beta chain represents an off-target read in a library built for alpha chains; its size is of limited meaning. This chain links TRBV6-9 with TRBJ2-7; tentative D call: TRBD2 (6 bases). Germline V gene lookup returns CDR1 MNHGY and CDR2 SVAAGI. The CDR3 has 16 amino acids. The ends were cut back, 6 bases at V and 6 bases at J, with 24 bases in the middle. CDR3 in DNA: TGTGCCAGCAGCCCCCTTTCAGGGCGGGGAGCTCTCGAGCAGTACTTC. Its translation is CASSPLSGRGALEQYF.

This clonotype was observed many times. This beta chain represents an off-target read in a library built for alpha chains; its size is of limited meaning. This chain connects TRBV28 to TRBJ2-1; maybe TRBD2 (5 bases). The CDR3 runs to 14 residues. Trimming pared 6 bases from V and 0 bases from J, leaving 9 bases between. Germline CDR1 MDHEN, CDR2 SYDVKM. CDR3 sequence reads: CASRARVSYNEQFF. CDR3 nucleotide sequence: TGTGCCAGCAGGGCGCGGGTCTCCTACAATGAGCAGTTCTTC.

A remark on this clonotype: This beta chain turned up in a library designed for alpha chains; as an off-target read, its abundance says little. This chain uses TRBV11-2 with TRBJ2-3, with D possibly TRBD2 on 5 matching bases. This CDR3 has 15 amino acids. V lost 4 bases and J lost 4, with 15 bases in between. Germline CDR1 SGHAT, CDR2 FQNNGV. CDR3 protein: CASSSDPAGADTQYF. The CDR3 DNA sequence: TGTGCCAGCAGCTCCGACCCCGCGGGCGCAGATACGCAGTATTTT.

This clonotype has at least ten counts. A library made for alpha chains picked up this beta chain off target, so its size means little. The chain couples TRBV28 to TRBJ2-5; TRBD2 might be the D (6 bases). The CDR3 is 13 residues long. V was cut by 5 bases and J by 3 bases, with 10 bases left in between. CDR1 and CDR2 (germline): MDHEN, SYDVKM. CDR3 bases: TGTGCCAGCAGTGGGACTGCTAAAGAGACCCAGTACTTC. Amino acid sequence: CASSGTAKETQYF.

This clonotype has ten or more counts. This beta chain is an off-target read within a library intended for alpha chains, so its frequency means little. This chain connects TRBV5-8 to TRBJ2-7; the match to TRBD1 covers 7 bases. Germline V gives CDR1 SGHTS, CDR2 YDEGEE. V was pared by 4 bases and J by 2 bases, with 6 bases of the junction left unmatched. The CDR3 consists of 14 residues. CDR3 bases: TGTGCCAGCAGCCGACCGGGACAGACCTACGAGCAGTACTTC. Its translation is CASSRPGQTYEQYF. Full variable domain (outside the CDR3, taken from reference TRBV5-8 and TRBJ2-7): EAGVTQSPTHLIKTRGQQATLRCSPISGHTSVYWYQQALGLGLQFLLWYDEGEERNRGNFPPRFSGRQFPNYSSELNVNALELEDSALYLCASSRPGQTYEQYFGPGTRLTVT.

This clonotype was picked up many times. As an off-target read in a library built for alpha chains, this beta chain has a frequency of little significance. The chain recombines TRBV7-3 with TRBJ2-1; 7 nucleotides align to TRBD2. After removal of 4 bases from V and 5 bases from J, the junction contained 5 bases not matched to a gene. This CDR3 region has 14 residues. Germline V lookup: CDR1 SGHTA, CDR2 FQGTGA. The CDR3 is CASSSPSGNNEQFF. For the CDR3, the DNA is TGTGCCAGCAGCTCCCCTAGCGGCAACAATGAGCAGTTCTTC. The full variable domain, in which reference TRBV7-3 and TRBJ2-1 provide the parts outside the CDR3, is GAGVSQTPSNKVTEKGKYVELRCDPISGHTALYWYRQSLGQGPEFLIYFQGTGAADDSGLPNDRFFAVRPEGSVSTLKIQRTERGDSAVYLCASSSPSGNNEQFFGPGTRLTVL.

In regard to this clonotype: This beta chain is an unintended read in a library built for alpha chains; its size means little. The gene calls are TRBV12-3 or TRBV12-4 and TRBJ2-1; 11 bases fit TRBD2. This CDR3 contains 15 residues. With 6 bases clipped from V and 3 bases from J, the junction kept 4 bases outside the gene matches. For the CDR3, the DNA is TGTGCCAGCAGATTACTAGCGGGAGACTACAATGAGCAGTTCTTC. Translation: CASRLLAGDYNEQFF.

This clonotype was detected many times. Being off target in a library aimed at alpha chains, this beta chain has a size of little meaning. The V and J genes are TRBV6-5 and TRBJ2-5, with 12 bases lining up with TRBD2. V lost 6 bases to trimming and J lost 3 bases; unmatched junction nucleotides: 8. The CDR3 covers 16 residues. Looked up from germline, CDR1 is MNHEY and CDR2 is SVGAGI. The CDR3 region has the DNA TGTGCCAGCAGCCAACCCAGACTAGCGGGAGAAGAGACCCAGTACTTC. This codes for CASSQPRLAGEETQYF.

By sample fraction, this clonotype is medium-sized. This beta chain is a stray sequence in a library constructed for alpha chains; its clone size is not meaningful. The chain couples TRBV3-1 to TRBJ2-7; 13 bases are a match to TRBD2. The V gene end was trimmed by 3 bases and the J gene end by 5 bases; junction bases not matched to a gene: 7. Germline V gene data show CDR1 as LGHDT and CDR2 as YNNKEL (reference sequence). There are 16 residues in the CDR3. The CDR3, as DNA: TGTGCCAGCAGCCATCGGACTAGCGGGAGTTTCGACGAGCAGTACTTC. It encodes CASSHRTSGSFDEQYF.

This clonotype was counted at least ten times. The library was built for alpha chains, so this beta chain is an off-target read and its size means little. This chain connects TRBV29-1 to TRBJ2-6; 7 bases match TRBD2. Per the germline V gene, CDR1 is SQVTM and CDR2 is ANQGSEA. CDR3 length: 15 residues. The V segment lost 6 bases and the J segment 2 bases; nucleotides outside the gene matches: 7. The CDR3 loop reads CSVALAGAGANVLTF. The DNA for the CDR3 is TGCAGCGTCGCCTTGGCGGGAGCTGGGGCCAACGTCCTGACTTTC.

This clonotype occurred many times. Being off target in a library aimed at alpha chains, this beta chain has a size of little meaning. The V gene is TRBV5-1, the J gene TRBJ2-5; 11 bases line up with TRBD1. Unmatched junction bases numbered 8, after V lost 4 bases and J lost 3 bases. CDR1 SGHRS and CDR2 YFSETQ come from the germline V gene. The CDR3 loop spans 16 amino acids. Here the CDR3 DNA reads TGCGCCAGCAGCCCCCTCGGACAGGGGGCAAAAGAGACCCAGTACTTC. Translation gives CASSPLGQGAKETQYF.

Many counts were recorded for this clonotype. This beta chain is off target for a library built for alpha chains, so its abundance means little. The chain recombines TRBV15 with TRBJ2-1, with TRBD2 identical over 7 bases. V trimming: 3 bases; J trimming: 6 bases; junction bases outside the gene matches: 2. This CDR3 comprises 13 residues. Germline V gene sequence: CDR1 LNHNV, CDR2 YYDKDF (reference sequence). The CDR3 nucleotides are TGTGCCACCAGCAGCCTAGCGGTCAATGAGCAGTTCTTC. Protein: CATSSLAVNEQFF.

This clonotype has at least ten counts. This beta chain is an unintended read in a library built for alpha chains; its size means little. The chain carries TRBV11-3 and TRBJ2-2; 8 bases agree with TRBD1. CDR3 length equals 17 residues. V shed 6 bases, J shed 0 bases, and the junction held 9 bases outside the gene matches. Germline V lookup: CDR1 SGHNT, CDR2 YENEEA. The CDR3 is CASSNPWTGPNTGELFF. The DNA of the CDR3 is TGTGCCAGCAGTAACCCTTGGACAGGGCCGAACACCGGGGAGCTGTTTTTT.

This clonotype showed up just a few times. This beta chain slipped into a library made for alpha chains as a stray read, so its size is not meaningful. This sequence joins TRBV11-1 and TRBJ2-2; TRBD2 agrees at 7 bases. V was clipped by 10 bases and J by 0 bases; unmatched bases: 17. Germline values: CDR1 SGHAT, CDR2 FQDESV (reference sequence). The CDR3 runs to 18 residues. The CDR3 nucleotides are TGTGCCACCACCGGAGTTTCGACCGGGACTACGAACACCGGGGAGCTGTTTTTT. Its translation: CATTGVSTGTTNTGELFF. Looking up the rest from reference TRBV11-1 and TRBJ2-2 gives the full variable domain: EAEVAQSPRYKITEKSQAVAFWCDPISGHATLYWYRQILGQGPELLVQFQDESVVDDSQLPKDRFSAERLKGVDSTLKIQPAELGDSAMYLCATTGVSTGTTNTGELFFGEGSRLTVL.

At least ten counts were recorded for this clonotype. Found in a library prepared for alpha chains, this beta chain is an off-target read, and its abundance has little meaning. The chain couples TRBV5-1 to TRBJ2-3; 9 bases line up with TRBD2. V lost 6 bases, J lost 1 base, and 12 bases stayed unmatched. The CDR3 has 17 residues. Germline CDR1 reads SGHRS; CDR2 reads YFSETQ. CDR3 nucleotides: TGCGCCAGCACCCAAATCGGGGCGGGAGGGGGCACAGATACGCAGTATTTT. Translated: CASTQIGAGGGTDTQYF.

This clonotype is medium-sized (0.01 to 0.1%) by share. Because this beta chain is a stray read in a library intended to capture alpha chains, its abundance should not be given much weight. The V and J genes are TRBV6-1 and TRBJ2-1; TRBD2 is a possible D gene (5 bases). V gave up 7 bases and J gave up 5 bases, with 6 bases separating them. This CDR3 region has 11 residues. Germline CDR1 is MNHNS and CDR2 is SASEGT. The CDR3 DNA is TGTGCCAGCACCGGGAACAATGAGCAGTTCTTC. Translating gives CASTGNNEQFF.

To note about this clonotype: A library prepared for alpha chains yielded this beta chain as an off-target read; its size is of little meaning. This chain connects TRBV7-9 to TRBJ2-3, with 9 bases matching TRBD2. The J segment lost 5 bases and the V segment lost 5 bases, leaving 8 bases of the junction unmatched. The CDR3 contains 15 residues. Germline lookup yields CDR1 SEHNR and CDR2 FQNEAQ (reference sequence). The CDR3 loop reads CASSPAGGWRDTQYF. The DNA for the CDR3 is TGTGCCAGCAGCCCAGCGGGAGGATGGAGAGATACGCAGTATTTT. Drawing the rest from reference TRBV7-9 and TRBJ2-3, the complete variable domain is DTGVSQNPRHKITKRGQNVTFRCDPISEHNRLYWYRQTLGQGPEFLTYFQNEAQLEKSRLLSDRFSAERPKGSFSTLEIQRTEQGDSAMYLCASSPAGGWRDTQYFGPGTRLTVL.

At least ten counts were recorded for this clonotype. The library was designed around alpha chains, so this beta chain is a stray read whose abundance carries little weight. The chain combines TRBV3-1 with TRBJ2-5, with 13 bases matching TRBD2. V dropped 1 base and J dropped 5; count of bases not matched to a gene: 13. Germline V gene lookup returns CDR1 LGHDT and CDR2 YNNKEL (reference sequence). This CDR3 region has 19 residues. The CDR3 DNA follows: TGTGCCAGCAGCCAAGGATGGGGACTAGCGGGATCCGAGACGGAGACCCAGTACTTC. It yields the protein CASSQGWGLAGSETETQYF.

This clonotype occurred many times. This beta chain came through as a stray read in a library set up for alpha chains, and its size says little. J is TRBJ2-2 and V is TRBV10-3; 11 nucleotides agree with TRBD2. The J segment lost 1 base and the V segment lost 0 bases, leaving 1 base of the junction unmatched. This CDR3 has 17 residues. Germline V gives CDR1 ENHRY, CDR2 SYGVKD. The CDR3 loop reads CAISESTSGMNTGELFF. DNA for the CDR3: TGTGCCATCAGTGAGTCGACTAGCGGGATGAACACCGGGGAGCTGTTTTTT.

In its sample, this clonotype was seen many times. The library was built for alpha chains, so this beta chain is an off-target read and its size means little. The chain joins TRBV10-3 to TRBJ2-3, with D possibly matching TRBD2 (5 bases). The CDR3 contains 14 residues. Trimming took 11 bases from V and 3 from J, leaving 18 bases between them. Germline values: CDR1 ENHRY, CDR2 SYGVKD. The CDR3 here is CAAEGGRATDTQYF. The CDR3 nucleotides read TGTGCCGCCGAGGGTGGACGGGCAACAGATACGCAGTATTTT.

This clonotype was detected a few times. A library made for alpha chains picked up this beta chain off target, so its size means little. V is TRBV7-3 and J is TRBJ2-5; D uncertain. Trimming cost V 1 base and J 0 bases, with 3 bases left between them. CDR1 and CDR2 from the germline V gene are SGHTA and FQGTGA. The CDR3 is made up of 13 amino acids. CDR3 region: CASSLNHQETQYF. The CDR3 region has the DNA TGTGCCAGCAGCTTAAACCACCAAGAGACCCAGTACTTC.

As for this clonotype: This beta chain turned up in a library designed for alpha chains; as an off-target read, its abundance says little. The V gene is TRBV5-1, the J gene TRBJ2-7; no reliable D call. The CDR3 is 13 residues long. The V gene lost 0 bases and the J gene lost 5 bases, with 9 bases spanning the gap. The germline gives CDR1 SGHRS, CDR2 YFSETQ. CDR3 protein: CASSLESANEQYF. The CDR3 DNA reads as TGCGCCAGCAGCTTGGAGTCGGCGAACGAGCAGTACTTC.

This clonotype was recorded at least ten times. Since it is a stray read in a library aimed at alpha chains, this beta chain has a size that is not meaningful. This sequence joins TRBV6-2 or TRBV6-3 and TRBJ2-7; D call uncertain. Germline CDR1 reads MNHEY; CDR2 reads SVGEGT. The V and J ends lost 4 bases and 2 bases respectively, with 6 bases between them. The CDR3 is 12 amino acids. The CDR3 reads CASSSSPYEQYF. For the CDR3, the DNA is TGTGCCAGCAGTTCCTCTCCCTACGAGCAGTACTTC.

This clonotype was detected ten times or more. This beta chain is a stray read from a library made for alpha chains; its abundance is not meaningful. V gene TRBV9 combines with J gene TRBJ2-7; TRBD1 aligns across 8 bases. With V trimmed by 4 bases and J by 2 bases, 8 bases remained unmatched. The CDR3 consists of 15 residues. CDR1 and CDR2 (germline): SGDLS, YYNGEE. CDR3 bases: TGTGCCAGCAGCCCCCGGACAGGGCGGCCCTACGAGCAGTACTTC. Encoded protein: CASSPRTGRPYEQYF. Complete variable domain (other parts from reference TRBV9 and TRBJ2-7): DSGVTQTPKHLITATGQRVTLRCSPRSGDLSVYWYQQSLDQGLQFLIQYYNGEERAKGNILERFSAQQFPDLHSELNLSSLELGDSALYFCASSPRTGRPYEQYFGPGTRLTVT.

The sample holds many counts of this clonotype. Since it is a stray read in a library aimed at alpha chains, this beta chain has a size that is not meaningful. The rearrangement links TRBV5-6 to TRBJ2-1; 9 positions agree with TRBD1. The CDR3 is 15 amino acids. Germline V gene data show CDR1 as SGHDT and CDR2 as YYEEEE. V lost 0 bases to trimming and J lost 4 bases; unmatched junction nucleotides: 2. The CDR3 loop is CASSLGDREYNEQFF. The CDR3, as DNA: TGTGCCAGCAGCTTGGGGGACAGGGAATACAATGAGCAGTTCTTC. The complete variable domain, with remaining parts taken from reference TRBV5-6 and TRBJ2-1, reads DAGVTQSPTHLIKTRGQQVTLRCSPKSGHDTVSWYQQALGQGPQFIFQYYEEEERQRGNFPDRFSGHQFPNYSSELNVNALLLGDSALYLCASSLGDREYNEQFFGPGTRLTVL.

This clonotype appeared a few times. In a library made to pick up alpha chains, this beta chain is a stray read with a size that means little. The chain has TRBV7-9 and TRBJ2-3; TRBD1 might be the D (6 bases). Trimming took off 1 base at V and 0 bases at J, with 11 bases between the two ends. CDR1 and CDR2 (germline): SEHNR, FQNEAQ (reference sequence). The CDR3 runs to 16 residues. The CDR3 sequence: CASSLDMGASTDTQYF. In DNA, the CDR3 is TGTGCCAGCAGCTTAGATATGGGGGCTAGCACAGATACGCAGTATTTT.

This clonotype appeared many times. This beta chain lies outside the target of a library built for alpha chains; its clone size means little. V and J are TRBV5-1 and TRBJ2-5; 8 nucleotides agree with TRBD1. The CDR3 consists of 14 residues. V dropped 2 bases and J dropped 5; count of bases not matched to a gene: 5. Looked up from germline, CDR1 is SGHRS and CDR2 is YFSETQ. The CDR3 is CASSLGTGRETQYF. The DNA of the CDR3 is TGCGCCAGCAGCTTAGGGACAGGTCGGGAGACCCAGTACTTC.